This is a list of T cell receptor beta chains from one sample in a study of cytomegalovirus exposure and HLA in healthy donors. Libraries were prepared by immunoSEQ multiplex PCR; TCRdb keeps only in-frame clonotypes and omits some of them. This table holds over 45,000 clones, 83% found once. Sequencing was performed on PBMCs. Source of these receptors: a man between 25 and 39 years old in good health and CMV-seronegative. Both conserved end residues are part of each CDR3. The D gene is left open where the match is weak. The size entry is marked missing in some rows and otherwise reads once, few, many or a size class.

CDR3 DNA: TGTGCCAGCAGCTTGGAACAGGGGAGAACTGAAGCTTTCTTT
CDR3 protein: CASSLEQGRTEAFF
CDR3 length: 14
clone size: .
J gene: TRBJ1-1
D gene: TRBD1
V gene: TRBV5-5

CDR3 DNA: TGTGCCAGCAGCCCCGGTTGGGGGGGGTCCTACGAGCAGTACTTC
CDR3 protein: CASSPGWGGSYEQYF
CDR3 length: 15
clone size: .
J gene: TRBJ2-7
D gene: TRBD2
V gene: TRBV9

CDR3 DNA: TGTGCCAGCAGTTCTGGACAGAGTAATTCACCCCTCCACTTT
CDR3 protein: CASSSGQSNSPLHF
CDR3 length: 14
clone size: .
J gene: TRBJ1-6
D gene: .
V gene: TRBV7-9

CDR3 DNA: TGCGCCAGCAGCTTCACTATACCCACCTCCTACGAGCAGTACTTC
CDR3 protein: CASSFTIPTSYEQYF
CDR3 length: 15
clone size: .
J gene: TRBJ2-7
D gene: .
V gene: TRBV5-1

CDR3 DNA: TGTGCCAGCAGCAGTGGGGGCAATGGCTACACCTTC
CDR3 protein: CASSSGGNGYTF
CDR3 length: 12
clone size: .
J gene: TRBJ1-2
D gene: .
V gene: TRBV11-3

CDR3 DNA: TGTGCCAGCTCACAGAGCGGGACCCAGGACGAGCAGTACTTC
CDR3 protein: CASSQSGTQDEQYF
CDR3 length: 14
clone size: .
J gene: TRBJ2-7
D gene: TRBD2
V gene: TRBV18

CDR3 DNA: TGTGCCAGCAGCCAACTGGGGAGGTGGACTGAAGCTTTCTTT
CDR3 protein: CASSQLGRWTEAFF
CDR3 length: 14
clone size: .
J gene: TRBJ1-1
D gene: .
V gene: TRBV14

CDR3 DNA: TGTGCCAGCAGCTTAGATGGAGGGGACTATGGCTACACCTTC
CDR3 protein: CASSLDGGDYGYTF
CDR3 length: 14
clone size: .
J gene: TRBJ1-2
D gene: .
V gene: TRBV11-2

CDR3 DNA: TGTGCCAGCAGCCTTGGGACTAGCGGGGAATCGTTGTTCTTC
CDR3 protein: CASSLGTSGESLFF
CDR3 length: 14
clone size: .
J gene: TRBJ2-1
D gene: TRBD2
V gene: TRBV7-9

CDR3 DNA: TGTGCCAGCAGCTCCGGGACTAGCGGGGGGGCAAAGACCCAGTACTTC
CDR3 protein: CASSSGTSGGAKTQYF
CDR3 length: 16
clone size: .
J gene: TRBJ2-5
D gene: TRBD2
V gene: TRBV5-4

CDR3 DNA: TGTGCCAGCAGCGTGCAGGGATCCTACGAGCAGTACTTC
CDR3 protein: CASSVQGSYEQYF
CDR3 length: 13
clone size: .
J gene: TRBJ2-7
D gene: .
V gene: TRBV21-1

CDR3 DNA: TGTGCCAGCAGCCCAACTGGCGGGGGGCCGAGCTCCTACAATGAGCAGTTCTTC
CDR3 protein: CASSPTGGGPSSYNEQFF
CDR3 length: 18
clone size: .
J gene: TRBJ2-1
D gene: TRBD2
V gene: TRBV7-9

CDR3 DNA: TGTGCCAGCAGCTTGGTCCGGGAAGAGACCCAGTACTTC
CDR3 protein: CASSLVREETQYF
CDR3 length: 13
clone size: once
J gene: TRBJ2-5
D gene: .
V gene: TRBV7-2

CDR3 DNA: TGTGCCACCAGCAGAGACCCAAATGAAAAACTGTTTTTT
CDR3 protein: CATSRDPNEKLFF
CDR3 length: 13
clone size: once
J gene: TRBJ1-4
D gene: .
V gene: TRBV15

CDR3 DNA: TGTGCCAGCGCTAGCGGGAGTTCTGGGGCCAACGTCCTGACTTTC
CDR3 protein: CASASGSSGANVLTF
CDR3 length: 15
clone size: .
J gene: TRBJ2-6
D gene: TRBD2
V gene: TRBV5-4

CDR3 DNA: TGTGCCAGCAGCCACGGGACAGTCCTCCCCGCGGAGGGCTACACCTTC
CDR3 protein: CASSHGTVLPAEGYTF
CDR3 length: 16
clone size: .
J gene: TRBJ1-2
D gene: TRBD1
V gene: TRBV7-9

CDR3 DNA: TGTGCCAGCTCACTCGGACAGATCAATTCCTACGAGCAGTACTTC
CDR3 protein: CASSLGQINSYEQYF
CDR3 length: 15
clone size: .
J gene: TRBJ2-7
D gene: .
V gene: TRBV18

CDR3 DNA: TGTGCCAGCAGCTTACTAGCGGGGGGCGGGGATGAGCAGTTCTTC
CDR3 protein: CASSLLAGGGDEQFF
CDR3 length: 15
clone size: .
J gene: TRBJ2-1
D gene: TRBD2
V gene: TRBV11-2

CDR3 DNA: TGTGCCAGCAGCGTAGCTAGCGCCGCCCCTGGGGATGAGCAGTTCTTC
CDR3 protein: CASSVASAAPGDEQFF
CDR3 length: 16
clone size: once
J gene: TRBJ2-1
D gene: .
V gene: TRBV9

CDR3 DNA: TGTGCCAGCAGCTTAGAGGCGGGAGAAGGGAATGAGCAGTTCTTC
CDR3 protein: CASSLEAGEGNEQFF
CDR3 length: 15
clone size: large
J gene: TRBJ2-1
D gene: TRBD2
V gene: TRBV13

CDR3 DNA: TGCGCCAGCAGCCAAGATCGTAAGGGGGTTTACGAGCAGTACTTC
CDR3 protein: CASSQDRKGVYEQYF
CDR3 length: 15
clone size: .
J gene: TRBJ2-7
D gene: .
V gene: TRBV4-3

CDR3 DNA: TGTGCCAGCAGCTTAGAGATGGAGGAGACCCAGTACTTC
CDR3 protein: CASSLEMEETQYF
CDR3 length: 13
clone size: .
J gene: TRBJ2-5
D gene: .
V gene: TRBV5-4

CDR3 DNA: TGTGCCAGCAGTTACTCGGACAGGGGAAGCTACGAGCAGTACTTC
CDR3 protein: CASSYSDRGSYEQYF
CDR3 length: 15
clone size: .
J gene: TRBJ2-7
D gene: TRBD1
V gene: TRBV6-5

CDR3 DNA: TGCAGCGTTCTACCTCGGACAGGAGCCTACGAGCAGTACTTC
CDR3 protein: CSVLPRTGAYEQYF
CDR3 length: 14
clone size: .
J gene: TRBJ2-7
D gene: TRBD1
V gene: TRBV29-1

CDR3 DNA: TGTGCCATCAGTCCTTTATCGGACAGGGGTGGCTACACCTTC
CDR3 protein: CAISPLSDRGGYTF
CDR3 length: 14
clone size: .
J gene: TRBJ1-2
D gene: TRBD1
V gene: TRBV10-3

CDR3 DNA: TGTGCCAGCAGCTTATGGGAAGGGGTCGAGCAGTACTTC
CDR3 protein: CASSLWEGVEQYF
CDR3 length: 13
clone size: .
J gene: TRBJ2-7
D gene: .
V gene: TRBV7-7

CDR3 DNA: TGTGCCAGTAGCTCACAGGGGGCTAACTATGGCTACACCTTC
CDR3 protein: CASSSQGANYGYTF
CDR3 length: 14
clone size: few
J gene: TRBJ1-2
D gene: TRBD1
V gene: TRBV19

CDR3 DNA: TGTGCCAGCACCAAACCCCTAGCGGGGTACCAAGAGACCCAGTACTTC
CDR3 protein: CASTKPLAGYQETQYF
CDR3 length: 16
clone size: .
J gene: TRBJ2-5
D gene: TRBD2
V gene: TRBV7-2

CDR3 DNA: TGCGCCAGCAGCCCGGAAGGGAGCACCGGGGAGCTGTTTTTT
CDR3 protein: CASSPEGSTGELFF
CDR3 length: 14
clone size: .
J gene: TRBJ2-2
D gene: .
V gene: TRBV5-1

CDR3 DNA: TGTGCCAGCAGCTATGTTGGGGGCACCTACAATGAGCAGTTCTTC
CDR3 protein: CASSYVGGTYNEQFF
CDR3 length: 15
clone size: .
J gene: TRBJ2-1
D gene: .
V gene: TRBV7-9

CDR3 DNA: TGTGCCAGCAGTGAGTGGAGGGCCCCTAGCAATCAGCCCCAGCATTTT
CDR3 protein: CASSEWRAPSNQPQHF
CDR3 length: 16
clone size: .
J gene: TRBJ1-5
D gene: .
V gene: TRBV6-1

CDR3 DNA: TGTGCCAGCATTTATGGAAACACCATATATTTT
CDR3 protein: CASIYGNTIYF
CDR3 length: 11
clone size: .
J gene: TRBJ1-3
D gene: .
V gene: TRBV27

CDR3 DNA: TGTGCCAGCAGCGTAACCCCTGTCAGGGCTGGCACTGAAGCTTTCTTT
CDR3 protein: CASSVTPVRAGTEAFF
CDR3 length: 16
clone size: .
J gene: TRBJ1-1
D gene: .
V gene: TRBV9

CDR3 DNA: TGTGCCAGCAGCCGACAGGGGAACGAGCAGTACTTC
CDR3 protein: CASSRQGNEQYF
CDR3 length: 12
clone size: .
J gene: TRBJ2-7
D gene: TRBD1
V gene: TRBV7-2

CDR3 DNA: TGCGCCAGCAGCCAGGGACATGGGGACAGGGGGCAAAACATTCAGTACTTC
CDR3 protein: CASSQGHGDRGQNIQYF
CDR3 length: 17
clone size: .
J gene: TRBJ2-4
D gene: TRBD1
V gene: TRBV4-3

CDR3 DNA: TGTGCCAGCAGCAAGGGGGGGACAGGGGCTGACGATGGCAATCAGCCCCAGCATTTT
CDR3 protein: CASSKGGTGADDGNQPQHF
CDR3 length: 19
clone size: .
J gene: TRBJ1-5
D gene: .
V gene: TRBV21-1

CDR3 DNA: TGTGCCAGCAGCGTAGAGGGACTGGTCCAAGAGACCCAGTACTTC
CDR3 protein: CASSVEGLVQETQYF
CDR3 length: 15
clone size: .
J gene: TRBJ2-5
D gene: .
V gene: TRBV9

CDR3 DNA: TGTGCCAGCAGTTACGGTGGCGGGGGGGCCGGCAATGAGCAGTTCTTC
CDR3 protein: CASSYGGGGAGNEQFF
CDR3 length: 16
clone size: .
J gene: TRBJ2-1
D gene: TRBD2
V gene: TRBV6-5

CDR3 DNA: TGTGCCATCACCGCCGGAGCAGATACGCAGTATTTT
CDR3 protein: CAITAGADTQYF
CDR3 length: 12
clone size: .
J gene: TRBJ2-3
D gene: .
V gene: TRBV10-3

CDR3 DNA: TGTGCCAGCAGTTACTCTACCGGGAGCTCAGGGTCCTTC
CDR3 protein: CASSYSTGSSGSF
CDR3 length: 13
clone size: .
J gene: TRBJ1-2
D gene: .
V gene: TRBV6-5

CDR3 DNA: TGTGCCAGCAGCCCCTTAGCGGACACCGGGGAGCTGTTTTTT
CDR3 protein: CASSPLADTGELFF
CDR3 length: 14
clone size: .
J gene: TRBJ2-2
D gene: .
V gene: TRBV11-2

CDR3 DNA: TGCGCCAGCAGCACGCGGGGACCGCAGGTGGGGCAGTTCTTC
CDR3 protein: CASSTRGPQVGQFF
CDR3 length: 14
clone size: medium-sized
J gene: TRBJ2-1
D gene: .
V gene: TRBV5-1

CDR3 DNA: TGTGCCAGCAGCGTAGCCCCGGGAGAAAATGTTTACGAGCAGTACTTC
CDR3 protein: CASSVAPGENVYEQYF
CDR3 length: 16
clone size: .
J gene: TRBJ2-7
D gene: .
V gene: TRBV11-2

CDR3 DNA: TGTGCCAGCAGCTTCAGGGGGCAGGATGAAAAACTGTTTTTT
CDR3 protein: CASSFRGQDEKLFF
CDR3 length: 14
clone size: .
J gene: TRBJ1-4
D gene: TRBD1
V gene: TRBV7-9

CDR3 DNA: TGTGCCAGCAGTGAAATGAGGGAAGAGACCCAGTACTTC
CDR3 protein: CASSEMREETQYF
CDR3 length: 13
clone size: .
J gene: TRBJ2-5
D gene: .
V gene: TRBV2

CDR3 DNA: TGTGCCAGCAGCTTAGAAGGGGGCGAGCAGTACTTC
CDR3 protein: CASSLEGGEQYF
CDR3 length: 12
clone size: once
J gene: TRBJ2-7
D gene: .
V gene: TRBV7-3

CDR3 DNA: TGTGCCAGCAGATATCAGGACAGTAACGGGGAGCTGTTTTTT
CDR3 protein: CASRYQDSNGELFF
CDR3 length: 14
clone size: .
J gene: TRBJ2-2
D gene: .
V gene: TRBV7-9

CDR3 DNA: TGCGCCAGCAGCCTCGTCGAGCAGTACTTC
CDR3 protein: CASSLVEQYF
CDR3 length: 10
clone size: .
J gene: TRBJ2-7
D gene: .
V gene: TRBV10-1